These 8 T cell receptor beta chains were all obtained from the same sample, sequenced in a study of T cell repertoires in cytomegalovirus infection. The antigens of these receptors remain unknown. MiXCR, applied by TCRdb to the reads, yields one record per CDR3 protein. Counted here are about 900,000 distinct CDR3 sequences, roughly 30% occurring once; the ten biggest clones make up 13%. Material: cultured CD8+ T cells from PBMCs, obtained from culture after CMV antigen stimulation. Receptors were obtained from a human donor in good health (CMV status not recorded). Some clones in this sample may be carry-over from other donors' samples.

This clonotype was detected a few times. The CDR3 DNA reads as TGTGCCAGCACTTCGGAGCAGGCCTATGGCTACACCTTC. Protein product: CASTSEQAYGYTF. This chain uses TRBV5-4 with TRBJ1-2; D gene unclear. The CDR3 is 13 amino acids. The germline V gene has CDR1 SGHNT and CDR2 YYREEE (reference sequence). Trimming stripped 6 bases from V and 4 bases from J, with 13 bases between.

V gene TRBV29-1 combines with J gene TRBJ2-2; TRBD1 might be the D (5 bases). Trimming left V 6 bases short and J 8 bases short, with 13 bases between. The germline CDR1 and CDR2 sequences are SQVTM and ANQGSEA. The CDR3 loop spans 12 amino acids. CDR3 nucleotide sequence: TGCAGCGTACCCCTAGGGGTAGGGGAGCTGTTTTTT. It is translated as CSVPLGVGELFF.

The chain couples TRBV7-8 to TRBJ2-2, with TRBD1 as a possible D gene (6 bases). The CDR3 length is 17 residues. Per the germline V gene, CDR1 is SGHVS and CDR2 is FQNEAQ. The V end was cut by 3 bases, the J end by 3 bases, with 17 bases between. The CDR3 is CASSLSFLGADTGELFF. CDR3 in DNA: TGTGCCAGCAGCTTGAGTTTTTTGGGGGCTGACACCGGGGAGCTGTTTTTT.

This clonotype occurred many times. The chain couples TRBV7-3 to TRBJ2-2; TRBD1 or TRBD2 may be the D gene (6 bases each). Germline V gene data show CDR1 as SGHTA and CDR2 as FQGTGA. The V end was cut by 0 bases, the J end by 5 bases, with 10 bases between. The length of the CDR3 is 15 residues. The DNA of the CDR3 is TGTGCCAGCAGCTTAACGGGGGGCCGGACCGGGGAGCTGTTTTTT. Residues: CASSLTGGRTGELFF.

This clonotype showed up many times. The chain recombines TRBV12-3 or TRBV12-4 with TRBJ2-5; D call uncertain. The V end lost 6 bases, the J end lost 5 bases, and 10 bases lay between the germline ends. The CDR3 sequence is 12 residues long. The CDR3 nucleotides are TGTGCCAGCAGAGGTCTGCGGGAGACCCAGTACTTC. Protein product: CASRGLRETQYF.

Many counts were recorded for this clonotype. The J gene is TRBJ2-5, the V gene TRBV7-2, with D perhaps TRBD2 (5 bases). Germline V gene data show CDR1 as SGHTA and CDR2 as FQGNSA. This CDR3 has 18 residues. V was cut by 5 bases and J by 2 bases, with 24 bases left in between. The CDR3 DNA sequence: TGTGCCAGCAGCGTAGGTCTAGCTTGCTGCAGGAATCAAGAGACCCAGTACTTC. Amino acids: CASSVGLACCRNQETQYF.

For the CDR3, the DNA is TGTGCCAGCTCACTACCGACAGGGAACTACAATGAGCAGTTCTTC. Translation: CASSLPTGNYNEQFF. The V gene is TRBV18, the J gene TRBJ2-1; TRBD1 matches 7 bases. CDR1 KGHSH and CDR2 LQKENI come from the germline V gene. Trimming took 4 bases from V and 3 from J; bases not matched to a gene: 6. CDR3 size: 15 residues.

This clonotype was recorded many times. The CDR3 DNA reads as TGTGCCAGCGTACGGGAGGACACCGGGGAGCTGTTTTTT. It codes for CASVREDTGELFF. V usage is TRBV7-2 and J usage is TRBJ2-2; 7 bases map to TRBD2. The V segment lost 8 bases and the J segment 3 bases; nucleotides outside the gene matches: 3. The CDR3 extends over 13 amino acids. Looked up from germline, CDR1 is SGHTA and CDR2 is FQGNSA.